Below, 12 T cell receptor beta chains from the same sample are listed, as sequenced in a study of blood T cell repertoires in COVID-19. Repertoires were generated with immunoSEQ multiplex PCR, while TCRdb's copy carries only in-frame clones and drops some. The data hold some 330,000 clones, with about 89% observed a single time. Sequenced input: PBMCs or T cells enriched from blood (not recorded which). Every receptor here comes from a man aged 35 to 55 in a cohort exposed to, infected with or recovered from COVID-19 (not recorded which).

Note on this clone: Other DNA variants within this sample encode the same CDR3. The chain carries TRBV28 and TRBJ1-2; unclear D gene. The CDR3 is 13 residues long. Trimming removed 5 bases from V and 3 bases from J, with 10 bases in between. Germline V lookup: CDR1 MDHEN, CDR2 SYDVKM. CDR3 sequence reads: CASSLGADYGYTF. CDR3 in DNA: TGTGCCAGCAGTCTTGGCGCGGACTATGGCTACACCTTC.

The rearrangement links TRBV5-1 to TRBJ2-2; TRBD1 matches at 7 bases. This CDR3 region has 13 residues. With 7 bases clipped from V and 3 bases from J, the junction kept 3 bases outside the gene matches. The germline V gene has CDR1 SGHRS and CDR2 YFSETQ. CDR3 residues: CASCTGDTGELFF. In DNA form, the CDR3 reads TGCGCCAGCTGCACAGGGGACACCGGGGAGCTGTTTTTT.

V and J are TRBV27 and TRBJ2-7; 7 bases match TRBD1. This CDR3 has 14 amino acids. The ends lost 6 bases at V and 2 bases at J; junction bases unmatched: 7. Germline V gene sequence: CDR1 MNHEY, CDR2 SMNVEV (reference sequence). CDR3 nucleotides: TGTGCCAGCAGGCCACGACAGGGACCCTACGAGCAGTACTTC. Protein: CASRPRQGPYEQYF.

This chain joins TRBV5-4 and TRBJ2-6; 9 nucleotides agree with TRBD1. Germline CDR1 is SGHNT and CDR2 is YYREEE (reference sequence). This CDR3 is 18 amino acids long. The ends lost 2 bases at V and 4 bases at J; junction bases unmatched: 10. CDR3 region: CASSLGTGLSSGANVLTF. The DNA for the CDR3 is TGTGCCAGCAGCTTAGGGACAGGGTTATCGTCCGGGGCCAACGTCCTGACTTTC.

The V call is TRBV2, the J call TRBJ2-5, with D perhaps matching TRBD1 (6 bases). V was cut by 8 bases and J by 4 bases, with 14 bases left in between. CDR1 and CDR2 (germline): SNHLY, FYNNEI. CDR3 size: 13 residues. The chain's CDR3 is CASVVTGSETQYF. The CDR3 DNA reads as TGTGCCAGCGTCGTCACAGGGTCAGAGACCCAGTACTTC.

The chain employs TRBV10-2 and TRBJ2-7; TRBD2 might be the D (6 bases). V lost 4 bases to trimming and J lost 1 base, with 14 bases between them. Per the germline V gene, CDR1 is WSHSY and CDR2 is SAAADI. The CDR3 length is 15 residues. CDR3 DNA: TGCGCCAGCAGTGCCTTAACTAGCCGATCCTACGAGCAGTACTTC. Translating it yields CASSALTSRSYEQYF.

In regard to this clone: This CDR3 is also generated by other DNA sequences in the sample. V gene TRBV4-1 combines with J gene TRBJ2-7; 8 bases align to TRBD2. CDR1 MGHRA and CDR2 YSYEKL come from the germline V gene. The CDR3 has 15 residues. Trimming cost V 4 bases and J 2 bases; bases outside gene matches: 7. This CDR3 reads CASSRDSGTTYEQYF. The CDR3 DNA is TGCGCCAGCAGCCGAGATAGCGGGACCACCTACGAGCAGTACTTC.

The rearrangement uses TRBV24-1 and TRBJ1-2, with D possibly being TRBD1 (5 bases). Between the trimmed V and J ends, which lost 3 bases and 3 bases, there was a span of 7 bases. CDR3 size: 13 residues. Germline V lookup: CDR1 KGHDR, CDR2 SFDVKD. The DNA of the CDR3 is TGTGCCACCAGTGATGGCAGGGACTATGGCTACACCTTC. Translated: CATSDGRDYGYTF.

The chain uses TRBV27 and TRBJ2-7; 7 bases align to TRBD2. CDR3 size: 17 residues. The V segment lost 3 bases and the J segment 0 bases; nucleotides outside the gene matches: 11. CDR1 is MNHEY and CDR2 is SMNVEV in the germline V gene (reference sequence). The CDR3 DNA is TGTGCCAGCAGTTTGACTTCCTCTAGCGGCTTCTCCTACGAGCAGTACTTC. Its protein is CASSLTSSSGFSYEQYF.

The chain has TRBV19 and TRBJ2-1, with TRBD2 matching over 7 bases. Germline CDR1 LNHDA, CDR2 SQIVND (reference sequence). The CDR3 contains 14 residues. The V and J ends lost 3 bases and 6 bases, in that order; junction bases with no gene match: 5. The CDR3 loop is CASSIQGGPNEQFF. CDR3 coding DNA: TGTGCCAGTAGTATCCAGGGAGGGCCCAATGAGCAGTTCTTC.

The chain is built from TRBV7-2 and TRBJ1-5; D is ambiguous. The CDR3 is made up of 13 amino acids. V lost 3 bases and J lost 4, with 7 bases in between. CDR1 and CDR2 from the germline V gene are SGHTA and FQGNSA. CDR3 nucleotide sequence: TGTGCCAGCAGCTTTCGAGGAAATCAGCCCCAGCATTTT. It translates to CASSFRGNQPQHF.

This sequence joins TRBV5-4 and TRBJ1-1, with a possible D match to TRBD1 (5 bases). The length of the CDR3 is 14 residues. Germline V gives CDR1 SGHNT, CDR2 YYREEE (reference sequence). V lost 3 bases and J lost 0, with 9 bases in between. DNA for the CDR3: TGTGCCAGCAGCTCACGACAGATGAACACTGAAGCTTTCTTT. Translation gives CASSSRQMNTEAFF.